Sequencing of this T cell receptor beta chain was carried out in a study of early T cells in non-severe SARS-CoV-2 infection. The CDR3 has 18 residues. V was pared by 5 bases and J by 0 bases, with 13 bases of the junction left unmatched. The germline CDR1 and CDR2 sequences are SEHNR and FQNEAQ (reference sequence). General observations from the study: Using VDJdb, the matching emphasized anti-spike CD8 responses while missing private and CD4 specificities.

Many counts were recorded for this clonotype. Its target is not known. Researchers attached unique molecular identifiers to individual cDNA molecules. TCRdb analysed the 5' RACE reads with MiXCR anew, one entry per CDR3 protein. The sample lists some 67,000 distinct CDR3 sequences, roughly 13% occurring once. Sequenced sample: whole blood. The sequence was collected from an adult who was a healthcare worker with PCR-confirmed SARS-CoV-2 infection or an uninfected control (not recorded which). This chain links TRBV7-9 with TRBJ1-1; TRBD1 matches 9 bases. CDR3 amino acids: CASSQTPTGGLLNTEAFF. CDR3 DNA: TGTGCCAGCAGCCAAACACCGACAGGGGGACTCCTGAACACTGAAGCTTTCTTT. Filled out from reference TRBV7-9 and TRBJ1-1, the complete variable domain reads DTGVSQNPRHKITKRGQNVTFRCDPISEHNRLYWYRQTLGQGPEFLTYFQNEAQLEKSRLLSDRFSAERPKGSFSTLEIQRTEQGDSAMYLCASSQTPTGGLLNTEAFFGQGTRLTVV.